Presented here are 23 T cell receptor beta chains from one specimen sequenced in a study of naive and memory T cell subsets. An oligonucleotide containing a UMI was ligated to the 3' end of TCR cDNA. The SP2 primer and nested alpha and beta constant region primers amplified ligated cDNA in four rounds. In TCRdb, the 5' RACE reads were re-called with MiXCR into one record per CDR3 protein. The sample comprises 30,000 or so distinct CDR3 sequences, over 15% of which are singletons, and roughly 2.6% rests with the top ten. The receptors come from a female donor in good health.

The sample holds many counts of this clonotype. The genes are TRBV29-1 and TRBJ1-3; a weak D match, TRBD1 (5 bases). Germline loops: CDR1 SQVTM, CDR2 ANQGSEA. This CDR3 is built from 13 residues. V lost 4 bases, J lost 2 bases, and 9 bases lay in between. This CDR3 is CSVVWGTGNTIYF. DNA for the CDR3: TGCAGCGTTGTTTGGGGGACTGGAAACACCATATATTTT. Looking up the rest from reference TRBV29-1 and TRBJ1-3 gives the full variable domain: SAVISQKPSRDICQRGTSLTIQCQVDSQVTMMFWYRQQPGQSLTLIATANQGSEATYESGFVIDKFPISRPNLTFSTLTVSNMSPEDSSIYLCSVVWGTGNTIYFGEGSWLTVV.

The gene calls are TRBV29-1 and TRBJ2-2; D unclear. V was shortened by 8 bases and J by 1 base, with 8 bases between the two germline ends. The CDR3 is made up of 12 amino acids. The germline V gene encodes CDR1 SQVTM and CDR2 ANQGSEA. CDR3 sequence (DNA): TGCAGCTTCTGGGGGAACACCGGGGAGCTGTTTTTT. Translating it yields CSFWGNTGELFF.

This chain uses TRBV20-1 with TRBJ2-2; D unresolved. The CDR3 length is 11 residues. Trimming stripped 5 bases from V and 6 bases from J, with 7 bases between. Germline V gene sequence: CDR1 DFQATT, CDR2 SNEGSKA (reference sequence). CDR3 amino acids: CSAPSPGELFF. The CDR3 region has the DNA TGCAGTGCTCCGAGCCCCGGGGAGCTGTTTTTT.

This clonotype was observed many times. The CDR3 nucleotides read TGTGCCAGCAGCATCCAGGGAACGTTCTACGAGCAGTACTTC. Translating gives CASSIQGTFYEQYF. The rearrangement uses TRBV7-9 and TRBJ2-7, with a tentative D call TRBD1 (5 bases). The germline CDR1 and CDR2 sequences are SEHNR and FQNEAQ (reference sequence). The length of the CDR3 is 14 residues. The V and J ends lost 5 bases and 3 bases respectively, with 14 bases between them.

This clonotype was seen repeatedly, ten times or more. J is TRBJ1-6 and V is TRBV20-1; 11 positions match TRBD1. This CDR3 region has 15 residues. The V and J ends lost 1 base and 9 bases, in that order; junction bases with no gene match: 5. The germline gives CDR1 DFQATT, CDR2 SNEGSKA (reference sequence). CDR3 in amino acids: CSARAAGQGGSPLHF. In DNA form, the CDR3 reads TGCAGTGCTAGAGCCGCGGGACAGGGGGGTTCACCCCTCCACTTT.

This clonotype was recorded many times. The chain joins TRBV6-1 to TRBJ2-5, with D hard to call. V was pared by 7 bases and J by 2 bases, with 14 bases between. Per germline, CDR1 MNHNS and CDR2 SASEGT. The CDR3 runs to 14 residues. CDR3 sequence reads: CASTPTWGQETQYF. The CDR3 nucleotides read TGTGCCAGCACTCCGACGTGGGGTCAAGAGACCCAGTACTTC.

The chain joins TRBV7-2 to TRBJ1-1, with D perhaps matching TRBD1 (6 bases). The CDR3 is 15 amino acids. CDR1 and CDR2 (germline): SGHTA, FQGNSA. V was clipped by 0 bases and J by 4 bases, with 12 bases between them. CDR3 residues: CASSLAGARGTEAFF. The CDR3 bases are TGTGCCAGCAGCTTAGCGGGGGCGCGGGGCACTGAAGCTTTCTTT. The full variable domain, its missing parts supplied by reference TRBV7-2 and TRBJ1-1, is GAGVSQSPSNKVTEKGKDVELRCDPISGHTALYWYRQSLGQGLEFLIYFQGNSAPDKSGLPSDRFSAERTGGSVSTLTIQRTQQEDSAVYLCASSLAGARGTEAFFGQGTRLTVV.

This clonotype was counted only a few times. V gene TRBV25-1 combines with J gene TRBJ2-3; 7 positions agree with TRBD1. The CDR3 totals 15 residues. The germline CDR1 and CDR2 sequences are MGHDK and SYGVNS. V trimming: 2 bases; J trimming: 5 bases; junction bases outside the gene matches: 7. DNA for the CDR3: TGTGCCAGCAGTGAACTCAAGGGGGCATTAGATACGCAGTATTTT. Its translation: CASSELKGALDTQYF. The whole variable domain, remainder taken from reference TRBV25-1 and TRBJ2-3, is EADIYQTPRYLVIGTGKKITLECSQTMGHDKMYWYQQDPGMELHLIHYSYGVNSTEKGDLSSESTVSRIRTEHFPLTLESARPSHTSQYLCASSELKGALDTQYFGPGTRLTVL.

This chain joins TRBV7-9 and TRBJ1-2; no clear D. Germline V CDR1 and CDR2: SEHNR, FQNEAQ (reference sequence). The CDR3 spans 14 residues. The V end lost 8 bases, the J end lost 4 bases, and 17 bases lay between the germline ends. CDR3 coding DNA: TGTGCCAGCTCAAAGGACGCCGTACCCTATGGCTACACCTTC. This gives the protein CASSKDAVPYGYTF.

This clonotype has a handful of counts. The chain recombines TRBV29-1 with TRBJ2-2; TRBD1 aligns across 7 bases. This CDR3 is built from 11 residues. After removal of 6 bases from V and 7 bases from J, the junction contained 2 bases not matched to a gene. Germline V gene sequence: CDR1 SQVTM, CDR2 ANQGSEA. Here the CDR3 reads CSVTGDGELFF. The CDR3 coding sequence is TGCAGCGTCACAGGGGACGGGGAGCTGTTTTTT.

This clonotype has at least ten counts. The chain employs TRBV7-2 and TRBJ2-5, with D tentatively TRBD2 (5 bases). Trimming removed 1 base at V and 3 bases at J, with 9 bases between. From germline, CDR1 is SGHTA and CDR2 FQGNSA. This CDR3 contains 14 residues. CDR3 in DNA: TGTGCCAGCAGCTTAGGACCCGGGGAAGAGACCCAGTACTTC. Protein: CASSLGPGEETQYF.

This clonotype has at least ten counts. V usage is TRBV6-1 and J usage is TRBJ1-2; D might be TRBD1 (5 bases). The germline gives CDR1 MNHNS, CDR2 SASEGT. Trimming pared 4 bases from V and 7 bases from J, leaving 13 bases between. CDR3 length: 13 residues. CDR3 amino acids: CASSAQVDVGYTF. Written as DNA, the CDR3 is TGTGCCAGCAGTGCACAGGTGGATGTTGGCTACACCTTC.

This clonotype is medium-sized within its sample. The J gene is TRBJ1-1, the V gene TRBV29-1, with D maybe TRBD1 (5 bases). This CDR3 has 12 residues. CDR1 is SQVTM and CDR2 is ANQGSEA in the germline V gene. The V end was cut by 4 bases, the J end by 5 bases, with 11 bases between. CDR3 region: CSVGQGGTEAFF. The CDR3 nucleotides read TGCAGCGTTGGGCAGGGAGGAACTGAAGCTTTCTTT.

This clonotype was seen a few times. The chain couples TRBV4-2 to TRBJ2-3; D gene ambiguous. This CDR3 is 17 amino acids long. V was shortened by 0 bases and J by 5 bases, with 18 bases between the two germline ends. Germline V lookup: CDR1 LGHNA, CDR2 YNFKEQ. The CDR3 region has the DNA TGTGCCAGCAGCCAAGATCCCCCAGGCTCCAGAGGAGATACGCAGTATTTT. Encoded protein: CASSQDPPGSRGDTQYF.

As to this clonotype: The junction departs from the called germline gene at one end, perhaps through a read error. The gene calls are TRBV20-1 and TRBJ2-7, with 7 bases matching TRBD2. Germline lookup yields CDR1 DFQATT and CDR2 SNEGSKA (reference sequence). The CDR3 has 14 residues. The CDR3 DNA follows: TGCAGTACTAGAGGTTTGAGCGGGGAATACGAGCAGTACTTC. Amino acid sequence: CSTRGLSGEYEQYF.

This clonotype was counted at least ten times. The chain links TRBV29-1 to TRBJ1-1; 12 bases are shared with TRBD1. Trimming at V came to 6 bases and at J to 2 bases, leaving 7 bases not matched to a gene. The CDR3 runs 15 residues. Germline CDR1 is SQVTM and CDR2 is ANQGSEA. This CDR3 is CSVRTGTGGNTEAFF. The CDR3 nucleotides are TGCAGCGTCCGTACTGGGACAGGGGGCAACACTGAAGCTTTCTTT.

Concerning this clonotype itself: An end of the junction does not agree with germline; a read error may underlie this. This chain uses TRBV6-5 with TRBJ2-3; D gene uncertain. Germline V gives CDR1 MNHEY, CDR2 SVGAGI. The CDR3 covers 15 residues. The CDR3 DNA reads as TGTGACAGCAGTTGGGTACCGGCTAGCACAGATACGCAGTATTTT. Translated: CDSSWVPASTDTQYF.

This clonotype was counted a few times. At one boundary the junction diverges from the germline segment, which might be a read error. DNA of the CDR3: TGTGCCAGCAGGTTAGCGGGGGGCTCTTACAATGAGCAGTTCTTC. Translation: CASRLAGGSYNEQFF. The chain links TRBV7-2 to TRBJ2-1; 10 nucleotides agree with TRBD2. Germline CDR1 SGHTA, CDR2 FQGNSA. The CDR3 length is 15 residues.

The chain has TRBV6-6 and TRBJ2-7; unclear D gene. Per the germline V gene, CDR1 is MNHNY and CDR2 is SVGAGI (reference sequence). This CDR3 spans 11 amino acids. Trimming stripped 5 bases from V and 3 bases from J, with 5 bases between. DNA of the CDR3: TGTGCCAGCAGTCCCCTCTACGAGCAGTACTTC. Residues: CASSPLYEQYF.

This clonotype was recorded a few times. This chain joins TRBV29-1 and TRBJ2-7; D is possibly TRBD1 (6 bases). CDR3 length equals 14 residues. V was shortened by 1 base and J by 3 bases, with 13 bases between the two germline ends. Germline CDR1 SQVTM, CDR2 ANQGSEA. The CDR3 is CSVEVRGQDYEQYF. The DNA of the CDR3 is TGCAGCGTTGAAGTCAGGGGCCAAGACTACGAGCAGTACTTC.

V usage is TRBV20-1 and J usage is TRBJ2-6; 10 nucleotides align to TRBD1. This CDR3 contains 18 residues. Germline V gives CDR1 DFQATT, CDR2 SNEGSKA (reference sequence). The ends lost 3 bases at V and 0 bases at J; junction bases unmatched: 8. CDR3 loop: CSASLGDRGPSGANVLTF. The CDR3 DNA reads as TGCAGTGCTAGTCTCGGGGACAGGGGTCCCTCTGGGGCCAACGTCCTGACTTTC.

The chain combines TRBV27 with TRBJ1-6; unclear D gene. Trimming took 5 bases from V and 4 from J, leaving 9 bases between them. Per germline, CDR1 MNHEY and CDR2 SMNVEV (reference sequence). This CDR3 contains 14 residues. Here the CDR3 reads CASSVSRYNSPLHF. The CDR3 DNA reads as TGTGCCAGCAGTGTGTCGCGTTATAATTCACCCCTCCACTTT.

By share of the sample, this clonotype is medium-sized. The chain employs TRBV29-1 and TRBJ2-5, with 8 bases that match TRBD2. The V and J ends lost 6 bases and 2 bases, in that order; junction bases with no gene match: 11. CDR3 size: 15 residues. Germline-derived CDR1 and CDR2 are SQVTM and ANQGSEA. The DNA of the CDR3 is TGCAGCGTCCGAAGGGCGGGGGGCCAGCAAGAGACCCAGTACTTC. Translated: CSVRRAGGQQETQYF.